These 16 T cell receptor beta chains were all obtained from the same sample, sequenced in a study of CD8 T cells in Susac syndrome. Reverse transcription of roughly 0.5 to 1 ug RNA was carried out with random hexamers. TCRdb called the immunoSEQ multiplex PCR reads again in MiXCR, with one record for every CDR3 protein. Of 250,000 or so distinct CDR3 sequences in the sample, approximately 92% were seen once. The sequenced sample consisted of CD4+ T cells from PBMCs. The receptor set was obtained from a human donor with multiple sclerosis.

For this clonotype: Germline is not matched at one junction end, which may reflect a read error. The chain employs TRBV27 and TRBJ1-4; TRBD1 might be the D (5 bases). Germline loops: CDR1 MNHEY, CDR2 SMNVEV (reference sequence). The CDR3 is 14 residues long. CDR3 bases: TGTGCCATCAGTTTGAAGGGGCGGGGTGAAAAACTGTTTTTT. Its protein is CAISLKGRGEKLFF.

The rearrangement uses TRBV11-2 and TRBJ2-5; 7 positions match TRBD2. This CDR3 has 15 residues. Germline loops: CDR1 SGHAT, CDR2 FQNNGV. V gave up 3 bases and J gave up 2 bases; unmatched junction bases: 6. CDR3 residues: CASSFVAGVQETQYF. In DNA, the CDR3 is TGTGCCAGCAGCTTTGTGGCGGGGGTTCAAGAGACCCAGTACTTC.

The gene calls are TRBV27 and TRBJ1-5; D call uncertain. CDR3 size: 13 residues. Trimming left V 6 bases short and J 1 base short, with 7 bases between. The germline V gene encodes CDR1 MNHEY and CDR2 SMNVEV (reference sequence). The CDR3 sequence is CASSKRSNQPQHF. The CDR3 region has the DNA TGTGCCAGCAGCAAGAGGAGCAATCAGCCCCAGCATTTT.

The table lists this clonotype with a count of one. CDR3 coding DNA: TGTGCCAGCAGCGGAACGACTCACTTGGCAGATACGCAGTATTTT. Amino acid sequence: CASSGTTHLADTQYF. The rearrangement uses TRBV9 and TRBJ2-3; D is unresolved. CDR1 is SGDLS and CDR2 is YYNGEE in the germline V gene. CDR3 length: 15 amino acids. V was trimmed by 3 bases and J by 4 bases, leaving 15 bases between them. The full variable domain, in which reference TRBV9 and TRBJ2-3 provide the parts outside the CDR3, is DSGVTQTPKHLITATGQRVTLRCSPRSGDLSVYWYQQSLDQGLQFLIQYYNGEERAKGNILERFSAQQFPDLHSELNLSSLELGDSALYFCASSGTTHLADTQYFGPGTRLTVL.

Here the CDR3 DNA reads TGTGCCAGTAACGGAGGACAGGGAGTTCCAACTAATGAAAAACTGTTTTTT. Its translation: CASNGGQGVPTNEKLFF. The rearrangement joins TRBV19 to TRBJ1-4; TRBD1 matches 8 bases. This CDR3 has 17 residues. V shed 7 bases, J shed 0 bases, and the junction held 10 bases outside the gene matches. Germline CDR1 is LNHDA and CDR2 is SQIVND (reference sequence).

This clonotype was seen just once. The genes are TRBV12-5 and TRBJ2-2; 11 nucleotides align to TRBD1. Germline V gene lookup returns CDR1 LGHNT and CDR2 FRNRAP. This CDR3 comprises 15 residues. V lost 4 bases and J lost 5; bases outside the gene matches: 3. DNA of the CDR3: TGTGCTAGTGGTTCGGGGACAGGGGGAACCGGGGAGCTGTTTTTT. It specifies CASGSGTGGTGELFF.

This clonotype was observed a few times. This chain links TRBV3-1 with TRBJ1-6; D gene uncertain. CDR3 length: 13 amino acids. V was pared by 0 bases and J by 7 bases, with 4 bases between. The germline CDR1 and CDR2 sequences are LGHDT and YNNKEL (reference sequence). CDR3 DNA sequence: TGTGCCAGCAGCCAAGATTTGAATTCACCCCTCCACTTT. It translates to CASSQDLNSPLHF.

The chain combines TRBV21-1 with TRBJ2-5. TRBV21-1 is deemed a pseudogene. The CDR3 contains 14 residues. CDR3 region: CASDEETNQETQYF. The CDR3 DNA reads as TGTGCCAGCGACGAGGAGACAAACCAAGAGACCCAGTACTTC.

The CDR3 nucleotides read TGCGCCAGCGGGTTGAGTTCACCCCTCCACTTT. Its translation is CASGLSSPLHF. The chain recombines TRBV10-2 with TRBJ1-6; D ambiguous. Trimming took 8 bases from V and 9 from J, leaving 8 bases between them. The CDR3 spans 11 residues. The germline CDR1 and CDR2 sequences are WSHSY and SAAADI.

This clonotype was seen a handful of times. V and J are TRBV20-1 and TRBJ2-1; 7 bases fit TRBD2. Looked up from germline, CDR1 is DFQATT and CDR2 is SNEGSKA (reference sequence). Germline trimming cut 6 bases from V and 4 bases from J; bases unmatched to any gene: 3. The CDR3 totals 12 residues. CDR3 sequence reads: CSAGTTYNEQFF. For the CDR3, the DNA is TGCAGTGCCGGGACTACTTACAATGAGCAGTTCTTC.

This chain links TRBV27 with TRBJ2-3; D remains ambiguous. The V and J ends lost 1 base and 4 bases respectively, with 21 bases between them. CDR1 is MNHEY, CDR2 SMNVEV, per germline (reference sequence). The length of the CDR3 is 18 residues. The CDR3 nucleotides read TGTGCCAGCAGTTTATTCGTCGGTTTTGGGCGCCGGGCAGATACGCAGTATTTT. This translates into CASSLFVGFGRRADTQYF.

This clonotype was detected only once. The genes are TRBV3-1 and TRBJ1-1; D is unresolved. Germline lookup yields CDR1 LGHDT and CDR2 YNNKEL (reference sequence). The CDR3 runs 14 residues. Trimming stripped 6 bases from V and 4 bases from J, with 15 bases between. The CDR3 nucleotides read TGTGCCAGCAGTCTTCGGGTAACTGGCACTGAAGCTTTCTTT. It encodes CASSLRVTGTEAFF.

This clonotype came up once. The chain has TRBV5-1 and TRBJ2-5; 11 bases line up with TRBD2. The CDR3 covers 15 residues. Germline CDR1 is SGHRS and CDR2 is YFSETQ. The V segment lost 3 bases and the J segment 9 bases; nucleotides outside the gene matches: 10. CDR3 sequence reads: CASSSDLAGGPPQYF. The CDR3 bases are TGCGCCAGCAGCTCAGACCTAGCGGGGGGCCCACCCCAGTACTTC.

This chain joins TRBV5-1 and TRBJ2-2; TRBD2 is a possible D gene (6 bases). The CDR3 consists of 15 residues. Per germline, CDR1 SGHRS and CDR2 YFSETQ. V was trimmed by 4 bases and J by 5 bases, leaving 15 bases between them. CDR3 sequence reads: CASSLGGVRTGELFF. CDR3 in DNA: TGCGCCAGCAGCCTAGGAGGGGTACGGACCGGGGAGCTGTTTTTT.

A few counts support this clonotype. The chain couples TRBV3-1 to TRBJ2-5; D remains ambiguous. V was cut by 0 bases and J by 1 base, with 9 bases left in between. Germline V gene sequence: CDR1 LGHDT, CDR2 YNNKEL (reference sequence). The CDR3 covers 15 residues. In DNA form, the CDR3 reads TGTGCCAGCAGCCAAGATCGGGCAGTCCAAGAGACCCAGTACTTC. Translated: CASSQDRAVQETQYF.

The rearrangement uses TRBV28 and TRBJ2-5; D ambiguous. The CDR3 has 13 amino acids. V lost 3 bases and J lost 0, with 5 bases in between. The germline V gene has CDR1 MDHEN and CDR2 SYDVKM. The CDR3 bases are TGTGCCAGCAGTTTCGGTGACCAAGAGACCCAGTACTTC. It encodes CASSFGDQETQYF.